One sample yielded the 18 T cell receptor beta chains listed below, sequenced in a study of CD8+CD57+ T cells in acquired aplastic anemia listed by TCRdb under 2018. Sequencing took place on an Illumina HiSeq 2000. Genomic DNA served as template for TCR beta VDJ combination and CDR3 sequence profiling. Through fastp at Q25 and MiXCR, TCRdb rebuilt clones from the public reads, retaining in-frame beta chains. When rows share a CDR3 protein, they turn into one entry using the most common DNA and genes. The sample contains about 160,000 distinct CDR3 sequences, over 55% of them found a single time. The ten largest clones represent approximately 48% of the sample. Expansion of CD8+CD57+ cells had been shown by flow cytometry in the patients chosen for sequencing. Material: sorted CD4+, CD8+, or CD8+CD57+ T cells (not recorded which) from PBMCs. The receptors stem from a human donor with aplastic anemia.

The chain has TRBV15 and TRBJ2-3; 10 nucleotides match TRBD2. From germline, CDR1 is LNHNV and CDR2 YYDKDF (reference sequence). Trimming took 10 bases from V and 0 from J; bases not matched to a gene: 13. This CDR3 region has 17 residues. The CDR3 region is CASSLLTSGASTDTQYF. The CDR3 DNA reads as TGTGCCAGCAGTTTGCTTACTAGCGGGGCTAGCACAGATACGCAGTATTTT.

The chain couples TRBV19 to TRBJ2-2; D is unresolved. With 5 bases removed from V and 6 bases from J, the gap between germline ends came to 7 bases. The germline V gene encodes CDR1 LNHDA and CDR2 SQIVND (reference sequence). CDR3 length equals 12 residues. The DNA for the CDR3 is TGTGCCAGTAGTTTCCGGGCCGGGGAGCTGTTTTTT. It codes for CASSFRAGELFF.

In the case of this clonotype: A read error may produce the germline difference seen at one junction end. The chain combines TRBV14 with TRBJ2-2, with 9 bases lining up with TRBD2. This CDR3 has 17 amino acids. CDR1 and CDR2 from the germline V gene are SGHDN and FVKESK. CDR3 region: CANSPPGTSGFGGELFF. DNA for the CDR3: TGTGCCAACAGCCCACCCGGCACTAGCGGGTTCGGCGGGGAGCTGTTTTTT.

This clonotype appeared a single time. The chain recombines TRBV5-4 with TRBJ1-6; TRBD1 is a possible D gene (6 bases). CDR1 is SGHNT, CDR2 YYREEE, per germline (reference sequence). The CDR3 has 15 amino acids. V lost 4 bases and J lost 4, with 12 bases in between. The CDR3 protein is CASSKWTAYNSPLHF. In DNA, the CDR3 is TGTGCCAGCAGCAAATGGACAGCGTATAATTCACCCCTCCACTTT.

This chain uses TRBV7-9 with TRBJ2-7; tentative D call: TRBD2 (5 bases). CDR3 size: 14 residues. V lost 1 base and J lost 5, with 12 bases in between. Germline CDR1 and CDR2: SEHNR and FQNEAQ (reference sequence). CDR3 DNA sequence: TGTGCCAGCAGCTTAGGGTCTGAGGAGGACGAGCAGTACTTC. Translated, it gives CASSLGSEEDEQYF.

Here the CDR3 reads CASMYQETQYF. The CDR3 DNA reads TGTGCCAGCATGTACCAAGAGACCCAGTACTTC. The V call is TRBV2, the J call TRBJ2-5; D not resolved. Trimming stripped 7 bases from V and 0 bases from J, with 3 bases between. This CDR3 spans 11 amino acids. Per the germline V gene, CDR1 is SNHLY and CDR2 is FYNNEI.

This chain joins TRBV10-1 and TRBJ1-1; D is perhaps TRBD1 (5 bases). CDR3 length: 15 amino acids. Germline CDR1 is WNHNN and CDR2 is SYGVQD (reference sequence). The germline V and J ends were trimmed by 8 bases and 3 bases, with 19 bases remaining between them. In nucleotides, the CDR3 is TGCGCCAGCGGACGGGGGAGGGTCCGGGACACTGAAGCTTTCTTT. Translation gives CASGRGRVRDTEAFF.

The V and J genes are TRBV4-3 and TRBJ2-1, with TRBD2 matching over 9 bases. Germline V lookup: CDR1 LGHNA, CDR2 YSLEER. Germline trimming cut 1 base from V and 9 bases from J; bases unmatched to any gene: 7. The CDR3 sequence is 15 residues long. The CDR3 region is CASSQVGGGAFEQFF. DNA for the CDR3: TGCGCCAGCAGCCAAGTCGGCGGGGGGGCGTTTGAGCAGTTCTTC.

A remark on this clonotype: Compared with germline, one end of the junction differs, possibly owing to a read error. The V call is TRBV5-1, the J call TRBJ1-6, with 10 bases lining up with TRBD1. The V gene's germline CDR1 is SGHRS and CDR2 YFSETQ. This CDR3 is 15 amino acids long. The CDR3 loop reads CASTGGTGAFSPLHF. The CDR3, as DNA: TGTGCCAGCACTGGAGGGACAGGGGCCTTTTCACCCCTCCACTTT.

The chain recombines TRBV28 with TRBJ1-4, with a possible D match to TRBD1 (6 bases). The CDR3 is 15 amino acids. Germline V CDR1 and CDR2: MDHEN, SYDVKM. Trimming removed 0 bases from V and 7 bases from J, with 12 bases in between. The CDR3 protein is CASSLWPGHREKLFF. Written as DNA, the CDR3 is TGTGCCAGCAGTTTATGGCCGGGACACCGTGAAAAACTGTTTTTT.

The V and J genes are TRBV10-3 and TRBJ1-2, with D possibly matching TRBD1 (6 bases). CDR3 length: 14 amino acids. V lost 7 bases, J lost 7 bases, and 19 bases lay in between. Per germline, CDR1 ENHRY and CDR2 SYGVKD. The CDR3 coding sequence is TGTGCCATCACTCGGGGGTTAGGGGGTAGTGGCTACACCTTC. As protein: CAITRGLGGSGYTF.

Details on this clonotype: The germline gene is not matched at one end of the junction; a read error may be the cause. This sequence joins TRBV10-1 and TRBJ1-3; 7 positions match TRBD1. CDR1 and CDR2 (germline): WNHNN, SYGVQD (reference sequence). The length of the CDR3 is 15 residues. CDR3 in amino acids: CASSQTGDSGNAIYF. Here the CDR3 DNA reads TGCGCCAGCAGTCAAACAGGGGATTCGGGAAACGCCATATATTTT.

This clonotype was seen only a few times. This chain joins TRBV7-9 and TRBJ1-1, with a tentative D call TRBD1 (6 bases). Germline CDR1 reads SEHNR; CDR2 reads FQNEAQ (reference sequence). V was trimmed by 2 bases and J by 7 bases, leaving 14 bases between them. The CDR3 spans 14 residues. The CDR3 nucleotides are TGTGCCAGCAGCTTACAGCCGGGGGCTAGTGAAGCTTTCTTT. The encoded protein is CASSLQPGASEAFF.

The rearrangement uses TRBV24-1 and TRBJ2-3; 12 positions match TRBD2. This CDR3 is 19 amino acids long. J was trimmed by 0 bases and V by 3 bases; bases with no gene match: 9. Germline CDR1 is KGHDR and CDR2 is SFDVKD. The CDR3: CATSDVFGTSGWSTDTQYF. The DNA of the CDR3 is TGTGCCACCAGTGATGTCTTCGGGACTAGCGGGTGGAGCACAGATACGCAGTATTTT.

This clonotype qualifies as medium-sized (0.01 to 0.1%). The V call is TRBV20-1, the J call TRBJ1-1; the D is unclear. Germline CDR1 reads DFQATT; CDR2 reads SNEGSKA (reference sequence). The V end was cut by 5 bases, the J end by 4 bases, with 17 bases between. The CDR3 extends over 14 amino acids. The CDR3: CSASRAGGVTEAFF. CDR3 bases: TGCAGTGCTTCGCGGGCAGGTGGGGTCACTGAAGCTTTCTTT.

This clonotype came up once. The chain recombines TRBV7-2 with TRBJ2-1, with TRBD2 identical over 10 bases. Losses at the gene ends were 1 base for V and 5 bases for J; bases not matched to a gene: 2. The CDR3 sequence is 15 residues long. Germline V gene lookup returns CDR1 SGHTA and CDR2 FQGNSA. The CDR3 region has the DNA TGTGCCAGCAGCTTAGTAGCGGGGGGCAACAATGAGCAGTTCTTC. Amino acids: CASSLVAGGNNEQFF.

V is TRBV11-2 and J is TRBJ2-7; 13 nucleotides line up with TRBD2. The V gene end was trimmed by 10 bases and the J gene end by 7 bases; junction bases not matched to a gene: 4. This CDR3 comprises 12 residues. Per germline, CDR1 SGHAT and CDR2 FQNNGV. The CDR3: CAITSGGGEQYF. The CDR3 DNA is TGTGCCATCACTAGCGGGGGGGGTGAGCAGTACTTC.

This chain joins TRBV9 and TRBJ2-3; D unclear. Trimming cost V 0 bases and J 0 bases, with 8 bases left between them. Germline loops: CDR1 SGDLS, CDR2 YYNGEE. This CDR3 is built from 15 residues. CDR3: CASSVAGSSTDTQYF. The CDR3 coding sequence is TGTGCCAGCAGCGTAGCTGGCAGTAGCACAGATACGCAGTATTTT.